The present T cell receptor beta chain was sequenced within a study of breast tumors, draining lymph nodes, adjacent tissues. Samples came from axillary lymph nodes draining the breast cancer. In its sample, this clonotype was seen many times. The CDR3 contains 14 residues. Looked up from germline, CDR1 is LNHDA and CDR2 is SQIVND (reference sequence). Trimming left V 1 base short and J 7 bases short, with 10 bases between. TCRdb fed the multiplex PCR reads into MiXCR, producing one record per CDR3 protein. The sample has roughly 130,000 distinct CDR3 sequences; nearly 20% are singletons. The source material was axillary lymph node tissue. The clonotype was recovered from a female donor with breast cancer. Some clones in this sample may be carry-over from other donors' samples. The rearrangement uses TRBV19 and TRBJ2-2; maybe TRBD1 (6 bases). The chain's CDR3 is CASSIVQGIGELFF. Here the CDR3 DNA reads TGTGCCAGTAGTATAGTCCAGGGGATCGGGGAGCTGTTTTTT.